This passage covers 24 T cell receptor beta chains from one sample sequenced in a study of blood T cell repertoires in COVID-19 (dated by TCRdb to 2018 to 2021). Receptor libraries were prepared by the immunoSEQ multiplex PCR assay. TCRdb retrieved this table from immuneACCESS and kept in-frame rearrangements only. Not all clones are present; in checked studies, unresolved V genes account for under half, and no reason is known for the remainder. Recorded for this sample are around 230,000 clones; 83% of them occurred a single time. The ten largest clones add up to about 2.5% of the sample. The sample taken for sequencing was peripheral blood. These receptor sequences come from a woman in her thirties or forties with active or convalescent COVID-19.

The chain is built from TRBV30 and TRBJ1-3, with 8 nucleotides matching TRBD1. Germline V CDR1 and CDR2: GTSNPN, SVGIG (reference sequence). V lost 2 bases to trimming and J lost 4 bases; unmatched junction nucleotides: 13. The CDR3 length is 17 residues. The CDR3 here is CAWSNALLGQGGNTIYF. In nucleotides, the CDR3 is TGTGCCTGGAGTAACGCTTTACTTGGACAGGGAGGAAACACCATATATTTT.

This clone appeared a few times. The chain couples TRBV7-2 to TRBJ2-7; no clear D gene. CDR3 length equals 13 residues. Germline assignment: CDR1 SGHTA and CDR2 FQGNSA. V was cut by 5 bases and J by 2 bases, with 10 bases left in between. This CDR3 is CASSLTEAYEQYF. CDR3 nucleotides: TGTGCCAGCAGCCTTACAGAAGCCTACGAGCAGTACTTC. Full variable domain (rest looked up from reference TRBV7-2 and TRBJ2-7): GAGVSQSPSNKVTEKGKDVELRCDPISGHTALYWYRQSLGQGLEFLIYFQGNSAPDKSGLPSDRFSAERTGGSVSTLTIQRTQQEDSAVYLCASSLTEAYEQYFGPGTRLTVT.

This sequence joins TRBV25-1 and TRBJ2-5; D may be TRBD1 (6 bases). Trimming took off 7 bases at V and 2 bases at J, with 8 bases between the two ends. CDR3 length: 12 residues. Germline CDR1 and CDR2: MGHDK and SYGVNS. CDR3 amino acids: CASTQGQETQYF. The CDR3 DNA follows: TGTGCCAGCACACAGGGTCAAGAGACCCAGTACTTC.

J is TRBJ1-4 and V is TRBV28; D not certain. This CDR3 has 13 residues. Trimming removed 7 bases at V and 0 bases at J, with 6 bases between. From germline, CDR1 is MDHEN and CDR2 SYDVKM. The CDR3 DNA reads TGTGCCAGCATCCCTGCAACTAATGAAAAACTGTTTTTT. It yields the protein CASIPATNEKLFF.

V is TRBV28 and J is TRBJ1-2; D possibly corresponds to TRBD1 (6 bases). The germline CDR1 and CDR2 sequences are MDHEN and SYDVKM. The CDR3 spans 15 residues. V was trimmed by 5 bases and J by 5 bases, leaving 18 bases between them. This CDR3 is CASSEGGRGSYGYTF. In nucleotides, the CDR3 is TGTGCCAGCAGTGAGGGCGGCAGGGGATCTTATGGCTACACCTTC.

The chain carries TRBV7-8 and TRBJ1-4; D gene unclear. Germline assignment: CDR1 SGHVS and CDR2 FQNEAQ. This CDR3 is 16 amino acids long. V gave up 5 bases and J gave up 1 base, with 14 bases separating them. The CDR3 DNA follows: TGTGCCAGCAGCCCCGGCAGGCTAAGAACTAATGAAAAACTGTTTTTT. Encoded protein: CASSPGRLRTNEKLFF.

This clone was counted only a few times. The chain has TRBV3-1 (or the pseudogene TRBV3-2) and TRBJ2-7; the D is unclear. This CDR3 has 11 residues. Germline-derived CDR1 and CDR2 are LGHDT and YNNKEL (reference sequence). V was trimmed by 6 bases and J by 4 bases, leaving 7 bases between them. The CDR3 is CASRSAYEQYF. The CDR3 DNA reads as TGTGCCAGCAGGTCTGCGTACGAGCAGTACTTC.

This chain links TRBV6-5 with TRBJ1-2; D uncertain. V was shortened by 6 bases and J by 5 bases, with 10 bases between the two germline ends. Looked up from germline, CDR1 is MNHEY and CDR2 is SVGAGI. There are 12 residues in the CDR3. The CDR3 DNA reads TGTGCCAGCAGGTCCGGGGTATATGGCTACACCTTC. Protein sequence: CASRSGVYGYTF.

This clone was recorded once. The J gene is TRBJ1-2, the V gene TRBV6-5; D uncertain. Germline values: CDR1 MNHEY, CDR2 SVGAGI. The CDR3 has 13 amino acids. V dropped 2 bases and J dropped 8 bases, with 12 bases sitting between them. Written as DNA, the CDR3 is TGTGCCAGCAGTTACGGGCAAGGCGACGGCTACACCTTC. Protein product: CASSYGQGDGYTF.

The rearrangement joins TRBV7-2 to TRBJ1-5; 8 nucleotides agree with TRBD1. Germline V gene lookup returns CDR1 SGHTA and CDR2 FQGNSA. CDR3 size: 14 residues. With V trimmed by 5 bases and J by 7 bases, 7 bases remained unmatched. The chain's CDR3 is CASSPGDRQQPQHF. CDR3 DNA: TGTGCCAGCAGCCCTGGGGACAGGCAACAGCCCCAGCATTTT.

The genes are TRBV18 and TRBJ1-1; D is possibly TRBD1 (6 bases). CDR1 KGHSH and CDR2 LQKENI come from the germline V gene. Trimming pared 0 bases from V and 4 bases from J, leaving 9 bases between. The CDR3 runs to 14 residues. The DNA of the CDR3 is TGTGCCAGCTCACCACCGGACAGACCCACTGAAGCTTTCTTT. This encodes CASSPPDRPTEAFF.

The genes are TRBV14 and TRBJ1-2, with TRBD1 matching 7 bases. The trim removed 4 bases at V and 6 bases at J, leaving 5 bases unmatched. From germline, CDR1 is SGHDN and CDR2 FVKESK. This CDR3 contains 13 residues. The chain's CDR3 is CASSRQGPHGYTF. Written as DNA, the CDR3 is TGTGCCAGCAGCCGACAGGGCCCCCATGGCTACACCTTC. The full variable domain, in which reference TRBV14 and TRBJ1-2 provide the parts outside the CDR3, is EAGVTQFPSHSVIEKGQTVTLRCDPISGHDNLYWYRRVMGKEIKFLLHFVKESKQDESGMPNNRFLAERTGGTYSTLKVQPAELEDSGVYFCASSRQGPHGYTFGSGTRLTVV.

The chain couples TRBV6-6 to TRBJ1-1, with a tentative D call TRBD1 (6 bases). The CDR3 runs to 16 residues. Germline CDR1 and CDR2: MNHNY and SVGAGI (reference sequence). The V and J ends lost 5 bases and 1 base respectively, with 17 bases between them. The CDR3 spells CASSVPFRGRNTEAFF. DNA for the CDR3: TGTGCCAGCAGTGTCCCTTTCAGGGGCAGGAACACTGAAGCTTTCTTT.

The chain employs TRBV28 and TRBJ2-3; D gene uncertain. This CDR3 has 12 residues. V was cut by 5 bases and J by 3 bases, with 6 bases left in between. From germline, CDR1 is MDHEN and CDR2 SYDVKM. CDR3 in amino acids: CASSAITDTQYF. The CDR3 region has the DNA TGTGCCAGCAGTGCTATTACAGATACGCAGTATTTT.

J is TRBJ2-7 and V is TRBV28; D unclear. The CDR3 covers 13 residues. Per the germline V gene, CDR1 is MDHEN and CDR2 is SYDVKM. V was shortened by 6 bases and J by 3 bases, with 12 bases between the two germline ends. CDR3 nucleotides: TGTGCCAGCAGCCCCGAGAGTGGCTACGAGCAGTACTTC. Its translation is CASSPESGYEQYF.

This clone was found a few times. The rearrangement uses TRBV19 and TRBJ1-2, with 8 positions matching TRBD1. In germline, CDR1 is LNHDA, CDR2 SQIVND (reference sequence). The CDR3 extends over 17 amino acids. Losses at the gene ends were 3 bases for V and 3 bases for J; bases not matched to a gene: 12. In nucleotides, the CDR3 is TGTGCCAGTAGTATTGAGGCAGGGGGCCCTCAATACTATGGCTACACCTTC. The encoded protein is CASSIEAGGPQYYGYTF.

The chain is built from TRBV11-3 and TRBJ1-1; D is perhaps TRBD1 (5 bases). The CDR3 has 15 residues. V was pared by 0 bases and J by 3 bases, with 11 bases between. CDR1 and CDR2 (germline): SGHNT, YENEEA. The CDR3 loop is CASSLEGVMDTEAFF. For the CDR3, the DNA is TGTGCCAGCAGCTTAGAAGGGGTCATGGACACTGAAGCTTTCTTT.

The chain carries TRBV28 and TRBJ2-3, with 14 bases identical to TRBD2. Losses at the gene ends were 5 bases for V and 4 bases for J; bases not matched to a gene: 2. Germline V gene data show CDR1 as MDHEN and CDR2 as SYDVKM. The CDR3 is 15 residues long. The CDR3 nucleotides read TGTGCCAGCAGTGGACTAGCGGGGGGTGCAGATACGCAGTATTTT. Amino acid sequence: CASSGLAGGADTQYF.

The genes are TRBV4-1 and TRBJ2-3; 10 nucleotides agree with TRBD2. The CDR3 consists of 16 residues. J was trimmed by 7 bases and V by 0 bases; bases with no gene match: 7. Germline values: CDR1 MGHRA, CDR2 YSYEKL. The CDR3: CASSQDAAGGRNTQYF. The CDR3 DNA reads TGCGCCAGCAGCCAAGATGCAGCGGGGGGGCGGAATACGCAGTATTTT.

This clone was detected once. At the DNA level, this CDR3 is encoded by other sequences in the same sample as well. The chain is built from TRBV6-1 and TRBJ2-1; 11 positions match TRBD2. The CDR3 is 15 amino acids. V dropped 1 base and J dropped 7; count of bases not matched to a gene: 3. Germline loops: CDR1 MNHNS, CDR2 SASEGT. The CDR3 here is CASSEEVAGGNEQFF. DNA of the CDR3: TGTGCCAGCAGTGAAGAGGTAGCGGGGGGGAATGAGCAGTTCTTC.

V and J are TRBV18 and TRBJ2-2; 7 positions match TRBD1. The length of the CDR3 is 16 residues. Germline V gives CDR1 KGHSH, CDR2 LQKENI. The junction had 10 bases not matched to a gene; V was cut back by 5 bases and J by 4 bases. CDR3 sequence (DNA): TGTGCCAGCTCAACGATAGACAGGGTGTTCACCGGGGAGCTGTTTTTT. Translated, it gives CASSTIDRVFTGELFF.

This chain connects TRBV6-1 to TRBJ2-7; no definite D call. Germline V gives CDR1 MNHNS, CDR2 SASEGT. V dropped 3 bases and J dropped 0 bases, with 6 bases sitting between them. The CDR3 spans 13 residues. The CDR3 sequence: CASSDRSSYEQYF. As DNA, the CDR3 is TGTGCCAGCAGTGACAGGTCCTCCTACGAGCAGTACTTC.

The V and J genes are TRBV3-1 (or the pseudogene TRBV3-2) and TRBJ1-6; TRBD1 is a possible D gene (6 bases). Germline CDR1 reads LGHDT; CDR2 reads YNNKEL (reference sequence). The CDR3 loop spans 16 amino acids. The V end was cut by 6 bases, the J end by 2 bases, with 14 bases between. The CDR3 sequence: CASRPTGNTYNSPLHF. The CDR3 DNA sequence: TGTGCCAGCAGACCTACAGGGAACACCTATAATTCACCCCTCCACTTT.

The chain carries TRBV3-1 (or the pseudogene TRBV3-2) and TRBJ2-5, with D possibly matching TRBD2 (6 bases). V gave up 4 bases and J gave up 5 bases, with 14 bases separating them. The CDR3 runs 14 residues. Germline V CDR1 and CDR2: LGHDT, YNNKEL (reference sequence). In nucleotides, the CDR3 is TGTGCCAGCAGCCTGGACGGGGGAGAGGAGACCCAGTACTTC. This gives the protein CASSLDGGEETQYF.